The 20 T cell receptor beta chains below come from one sample, sequenced in a study of blood T cell repertoires in COVID-19. Data came from immunoSEQ multiplex PCR; TCRdb stores just in-frame clones and leaves some out. The repertoire includes 70,000 or so clones, 65% to 85% of them detected once, and 14% to 15% sits in the top ten. Sequenced material: peripheral blood. These receptors all stem from a man between 60 and 75 years old with COVID-19, enrolled during active disease.

This chain connects TRBV5-1 to TRBJ1-1; 8 bases are a match to TRBD1. Germline lookup yields CDR1 SGHRS and CDR2 YFSETQ. The J segment lost 0 bases and the V segment lost 1 base, leaving 2 bases of the junction unmatched. The length of the CDR3 is 15 residues. CDR3 sequence: CASSLTGGVNTEAFF. DNA of the CDR3: TGCGCCAGCAGCTTGACAGGGGGGGTGAACACTGAAGCTTTCTTT.

The chain couples TRBV3-1 (or the pseudogene TRBV3-2) to TRBJ2-3, with 8 bases fitting TRBD2. Germline V gene sequence: CDR1 LGHDT, CDR2 YNNKEL (reference sequence). The V and J ends lost 5 bases and 4 bases, in that order; junction bases with no gene match: 5. This CDR3 is 14 amino acids long. CDR3 loop: CASSETTSADTQYF. The CDR3 DNA reads TGTGCCAGCAGCGAAACGACTAGCGCAGATACGCAGTATTTT.

V is TRBV18 and J is TRBJ2-7, with D possibly matching TRBD1 (7 bases). V lost 6 bases and J 4 bases, leaving 16 bases between the germline ends. This CDR3 is 14 amino acids long. CDR1 KGHSH and CDR2 LQKENI come from the germline V gene. The CDR3 DNA reads TGTGCCAGCTCCCCGGGAGACAGGGTATACGAGCAGTACTTC. It translates to CASSPGDRVYEQYF.

The chain carries TRBV20-1 and TRBJ2-7, with 7 positions matching TRBD2. V lost 3 bases to trimming and J lost 5 bases; unmatched junction nucleotides: 10. The CDR3 loop spans 14 amino acids. Germline V lookup: CDR1 DFQATT, CDR2 SNEGSKA (reference sequence). The CDR3 sequence is CSASVSGPYDEQYF. DNA for the CDR3: TGCAGTGCTAGTGTTAGCGGGCCCTACGACGAGCAGTACTTC.

The chain employs TRBV5-4 and TRBJ2-3, with 8 bases matching TRBD2. V was pared by 4 bases and J by 1 base, with 8 bases of the junction left unmatched. The germline V gene has CDR1 SGHNT and CDR2 YYREEE (reference sequence). The CDR3 is made up of 16 amino acids. This CDR3 is CASSPARGGGTDTQYF. Written as DNA, the CDR3 is TGTGCCAGCAGCCCCGCCCGGGGGGGTGGCACAGATACGCAGTATTTT.

The chain combines TRBV7-6 with TRBJ1-2; D is uncertain. Trimming removed 5 bases from V and 1 base from J, with 11 bases in between. The CDR3 runs 14 residues. The germline V gene has CDR1 SGHVS and CDR2 FNYEAQ. The CDR3 DNA follows: TGTGCCAGCAGCGCATACAGATTTAACTATGGCTACACCTTC. It encodes CASSAYRFNYGYTF.

The CDR3 sequence is CASSFWTGISAGELFF. DNA of the CDR3: TGTGCCAGCAGCTTTTGGACAGGGATTAGCGCCGGGGAGCTGTTTTTT. The V call is TRBV7-9, the J call TRBJ2-2; 8 positions match TRBD1. CDR1 is SEHNR and CDR2 is FQNEAQ in the germline V gene (reference sequence). Trimming at V came to 3 bases and at J to 6 bases, leaving 9 bases not matched to a gene. CDR3 length: 16 residues.

The rearrangement links TRBV6-5 to TRBJ1-2; 7 bases are shared with TRBD1. Per the germline V gene, CDR1 is MNHEY and CDR2 is SVGAGI. This CDR3 has 12 residues. V was pared by 4 bases and J by 8 bases, with 4 bases of the junction left unmatched. The CDR3 here is CASSLNRGGYTF. The CDR3 DNA is TGTGCCAGCAGTTTGAACAGGGGAGGCTACACCTTC.

This chain uses TRBV12-3 or TRBV12-4 with TRBJ2-1; the D is unclear. CDR3 length: 12 amino acids. Trimming shortened V by 10 bases and J by 6 bases, and 13 bases separated the two germline ends. CDR3 DNA sequence: TGTGCCACCGGAGACTGGTTCAATGAGCAGTTCTTC. It encodes CATGDWFNEQFF.

The chain joins TRBV12-3 or TRBV12-4 to TRBJ2-5, with a weak D call TRBD2 (6 bases). The CDR3 consists of 11 residues. V lost 6 bases, J lost 5 bases, and 7 bases lay in between. The DNA for the CDR3 is TGTGCCAGCAGCGCGGGGGAGACCCAGTACTTC. Its protein is CASSAGETQYF.

The chain employs TRBV11-2 and TRBJ1-2, with 7 bases identical to TRBD1. The CDR3 has 15 residues. V lost 8 bases and J lost 4; bases outside the gene matches: 13. Germline values: CDR1 SGHAT, CDR2 FQNNGV. The CDR3 sequence is CASRSMTGRSYGYTF. CDR3 in DNA: TGTGCCAGCCGATCCATGACAGGGAGAAGCTATGGCTACACCTTC.

The chain links TRBV5-1 to TRBJ2-1, with TRBD2 as a possible D gene (6 bases). Trimming removed 1 base from V and 5 bases from J, with 13 bases in between. Germline CDR1 is SGHRS and CDR2 is YFSETQ. The CDR3 loop spans 15 amino acids. CDR3 sequence: CASSLLPAGDNEQFF. DNA of the CDR3: TGCGCCAGCAGCTTGCTCCCAGCGGGCGACAATGAGCAGTTCTTC.

The gene calls are TRBV5-4 and TRBJ2-7, with a tentative D call TRBD2 (6 bases). V was clipped by 7 bases and J by 6 bases, with 17 bases between them. The CDR3 has 13 amino acids. From germline, CDR1 is SGHNT and CDR2 YYREEE (reference sequence). CDR3 loop: CASVVDHGGEQYF. CDR3 DNA: TGTGCCAGCGTGGTGGATCACGGGGGCGAGCAGTACTTC.

The V and J genes are TRBV7-9 and TRBJ2-1; D unclear. Trimming cost V 5 bases and J 0 bases, with 11 bases left between them. Germline V lookup: CDR1 SEHNR, CDR2 FQNEAQ (reference sequence). This CDR3 is built from 15 residues. The DNA of the CDR3 is TGTGCCAGCAGCCCGTTAGTGAGCTCCTACAATGAGCAGTTCTTC. It yields the protein CASSPLVSSYNEQFF.

This chain joins TRBV5-6 and TRBJ2-2; no reliable D call. CDR3 length: 14 amino acids. V was cut by 3 bases and J by 4 bases, with 10 bases left in between. Germline assignment: CDR1 SGHDT and CDR2 YYEEEE. Here the CDR3 reads CASSSPVITGELFF. The CDR3 DNA reads TGTGCCAGCAGCTCGCCGGTTATCACCGGGGAGCTGTTTTTT.

The rearrangement uses TRBV28 and TRBJ2-3; TRBD2 matches 8 bases. This CDR3 has 15 amino acids. V gave up 5 bases and J gave up 2 bases; unmatched junction bases: 6. CDR1 and CDR2 (germline): MDHEN, SYDVKM. The CDR3 protein is CASSPRGALTDTQYF. The CDR3 DNA reads as TGTGCCAGCAGTCCGCGGGGGGCCCTCACAGATACGCAGTATTTT.

The rearrangement joins TRBV11-2 to TRBJ2-3; TRBD2 matches at 7 bases. With V trimmed by 6 bases and J by 0 bases, 9 bases remained unmatched. Germline CDR1 SGHAT, CDR2 FQNNGV. The CDR3 is 16 amino acids. CDR3 loop: CASRVAGGGSTDTQYF. CDR3 nucleotides: TGTGCCAGCAGGGTAGCGGGCGGGGGTAGCACAGATACGCAGTATTTT.

This chain uses TRBV9 with TRBJ2-5, with TRBD2 matching 10 bases. The V gene's germline CDR1 is SGDLS and CDR2 YYNGEE. The CDR3 totals 16 residues. The trim removed 0 bases at V and 5 bases at J, leaving 7 bases unmatched. The CDR3 sequence: CASSVGQRGGRETQYF. The CDR3 bases are TGTGCCAGCAGCGTAGGGCAGCGGGGGGGCCGGGAGACCCAGTACTTC.

V usage is TRBV28 and J usage is TRBJ1-4, with 10 bases fitting TRBD1. The CDR3 runs 15 residues. Germline V gene lookup returns CDR1 MDHEN and CDR2 SYDVKM. The ends lost 6 bases at V and 3 bases at J; junction bases unmatched: 4. The CDR3 coding sequence is TGTGCCAGCAGAAGACAGGGGGCGGCTAATGAAAAACTGTTTTTT. It is translated as CASRRQGAANEKLFF. The whole variable domain, remainder taken from reference TRBV28 and TRBJ1-4, is DVKVTQSSRYLVKRTGEKVFLECVQDMDHENMFWYRQDPGLGLRLIYFSYDVKMKEKGDIPEGYSVSREKKERFSLILESASTNQTSMYLCASRRQGAANEKLFFGSGTQLSVL.

This chain joins TRBV19 and TRBJ1-5, with D perhaps matching TRBD1 (5 bases). V dropped 1 base and J dropped 2 bases, with 9 bases sitting between them. CDR1 is LNHDA, CDR2 SQIVND, per germline (reference sequence). This CDR3 is 15 amino acids long. As DNA, the CDR3 is TGTGCCAGTAGTATAGGGGCAGGGCGCAATCAGCCCCAGCATTTT. It yields the protein CASSIGAGRNQPQHF. Full variable domain (missing parts from reference TRBV19 and TRBJ1-5): DGGITQSPKYLFRKEGQNVTLSCEQNLNHDAMYWYRQDPGQGLRLIYYSQIVNDFQKGDIAEGYSVSREKKESFPLTVTSAQKNPTAFYLCASSIGAGRNQPQHFGDGTRLSIL.